Following are 5 T cell receptor beta chains from one sample sequenced in a study of blood T cells in healthy people across ages. Together with a sample-barcoded 5' primer, a J-beta primer mix was included in a second PCR lasting roughly 6 to 12 cycles. TCRdb fed the 5' RACE reads into MiXCR, producing one record per CDR3 protein. The repertoire holds about 800,000 distinct CDR3 sequences, with approximately 25% as singletons. The same data also contributed to another study, on T cells of mothers and their children.

The sequenced sample was blood. The source of these receptors is a boy aged 5-17 years in good health.

This sequence joins TRBV3-1 and TRBJ2-3; D possibly corresponds to TRBD2 (6 bases). This CDR3 is built from 16 residues. Trimming took off 2 bases at V and 0 bases at J, with 12 bases between the two ends. CDR1 and CDR2 (germline): LGHDT, YNNKEL (reference sequence). The CDR3 DNA reads as TGTGCCAGCAGCCAACCGGGACTCAAAAGCACAGATACGCAGTATTTT. Protein: CASSQPGLKSTDTQYF.

This clonotype was seen a few times. The genes are TRBV29-1 and TRBJ2-7; TRBD1 matches 8 bases. This CDR3 is 13 amino acids long. With 5 bases clipped from V and 3 bases from J, the junction kept 6 bases outside the gene matches. Germline V gene lookup returns CDR1 SQVTM and CDR2 ANQGSEA. CDR3 sequence: CSVLTGENYEQYF. The CDR3 coding sequence is TGCAGCGTTTTGACAGGGGAGAACTACGAGCAGTACTTC.

The gene calls are TRBV28 and TRBJ2-4; 8 bases match TRBD2. Germline CDR1 MDHEN, CDR2 SYDVKM. The CDR3 is 13 amino acids. Trimming took 9 bases from V and 3 from J; bases not matched to a gene: 4. The CDR3 spells CASQAGGKNIQYF. The CDR3 nucleotides read TGTGCCAGTCAGGCGGGAGGCAAAAACATTCAGTACTTC.

This chain uses TRBV27 with TRBJ2-1, with 10 bases matching TRBD2. The germline CDR1 and CDR2 sequences are MNHEY and SMNVEV (reference sequence). The CDR3 covers 18 residues. After removal of 6 bases from V and 1 base from J, the junction contained 12 bases not matched to a gene. CDR3 in DNA: TGTGCCAGCAGCCTCTTCCCCCCTAGCGGGAGATCCTACAATGAGCAGTTCTTC. Its translation is CASSLFPPSGRSYNEQFF.

This clonotype has a handful of counts. The chain combines TRBV7-9 with TRBJ2-7; 8 bases align to TRBD1. In germline, CDR1 is SEHNR, CDR2 FQNEAQ (reference sequence). V gave up 4 bases and J gave up 2 bases; unmatched junction bases: 7. The CDR3 covers 15 residues. The CDR3 sequence is CASSWGQVKPYEQYF. The CDR3 DNA sequence: TGTGCCAGCAGCTGGGGACAGGTTAAGCCCTACGAGCAGTACTTC.